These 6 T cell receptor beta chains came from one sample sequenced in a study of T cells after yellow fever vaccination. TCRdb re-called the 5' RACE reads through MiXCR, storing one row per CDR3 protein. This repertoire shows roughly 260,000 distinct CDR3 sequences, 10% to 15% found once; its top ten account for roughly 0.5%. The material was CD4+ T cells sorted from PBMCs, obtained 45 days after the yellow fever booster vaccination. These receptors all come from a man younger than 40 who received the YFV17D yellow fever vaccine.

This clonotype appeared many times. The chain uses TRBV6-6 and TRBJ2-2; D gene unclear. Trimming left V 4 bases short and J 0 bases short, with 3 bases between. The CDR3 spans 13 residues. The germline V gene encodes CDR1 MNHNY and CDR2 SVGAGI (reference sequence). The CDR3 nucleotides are TGTGCCAGCAGTTTTTCGAACACCGGGGAGCTGTTTTTT. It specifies CASSFSNTGELFF.

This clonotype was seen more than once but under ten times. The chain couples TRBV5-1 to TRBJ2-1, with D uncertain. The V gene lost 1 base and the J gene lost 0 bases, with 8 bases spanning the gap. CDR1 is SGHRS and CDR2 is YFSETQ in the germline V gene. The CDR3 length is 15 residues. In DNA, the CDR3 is TGCGCCAGCAGCTTGACAGAAAGCTCCTACAATGAGCAGTTCTTC. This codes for CASSLTESSYNEQFF.

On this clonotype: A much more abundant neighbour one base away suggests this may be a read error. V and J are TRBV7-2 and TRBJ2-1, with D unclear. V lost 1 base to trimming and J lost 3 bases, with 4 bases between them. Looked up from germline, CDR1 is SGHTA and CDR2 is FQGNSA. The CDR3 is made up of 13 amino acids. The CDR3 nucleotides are TGTGCCAGCAGCTTAGACTACTACAATGAGCAGTTCTTC. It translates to CASSLDYYNEQFF.

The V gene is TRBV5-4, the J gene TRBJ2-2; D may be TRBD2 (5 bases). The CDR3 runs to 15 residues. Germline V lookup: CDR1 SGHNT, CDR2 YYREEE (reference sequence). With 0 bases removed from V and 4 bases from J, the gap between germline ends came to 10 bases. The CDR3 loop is CASSLAFRGTGELFF. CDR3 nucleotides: TGTGCCAGCAGCTTGGCCTTCCGGGGCACCGGGGAGCTGTTTTTT.

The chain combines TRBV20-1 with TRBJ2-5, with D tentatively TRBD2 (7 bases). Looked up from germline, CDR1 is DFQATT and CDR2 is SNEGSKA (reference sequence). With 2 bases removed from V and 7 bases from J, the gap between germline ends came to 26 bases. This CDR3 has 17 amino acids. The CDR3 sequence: CSARRGGRGIPGGTQYF. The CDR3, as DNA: TGCAGTGCTAGAAGGGGGGGTAGAGGGATCCCTGGGGGGACCCAGTACTTC.

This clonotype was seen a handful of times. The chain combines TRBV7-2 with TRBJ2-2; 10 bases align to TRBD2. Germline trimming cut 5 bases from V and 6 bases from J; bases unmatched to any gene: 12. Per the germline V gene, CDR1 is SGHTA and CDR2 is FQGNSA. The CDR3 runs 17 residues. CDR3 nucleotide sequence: TGTGCCAGCAGCCCTCTAGCGGGAGTGCAGGTCGCCGGGGAGCTGTTTTTT. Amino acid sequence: CASSPLAGVQVAGELFF.